The clone carrying this TCR beta chain has more than one count but fewer than ten. Its matching antigen is unknown. The source of the sample is a study of T cell responses to AZD1222 COVID-19 vaccine. Study results and caveats: AZD1222 recipients seropositive at baseline numbered only 5 or 6. Repertoire collection took place solely once the T cell response had peaked. Spike regions recognized by vaccine-associated CD4 TCRs spanned the protein, led by 160-218 and 743-854.

TCRdb's table, derived via immunoSEQ multiplex PCR, lists solely in-frame clones and lacks some. This table has tens of thousands of clones, around 90% appearing once. J gave up 5 bases and V 11 bases, and 10 bases lay outside the gene matches. In germline, CDR1 is SGHAT, CDR2 FQNNGV. This CDR3 has 13 residues. Some second doses came at about 4 weeks and others at about 12 weeks; these were pooled. The sample here was peripheral blood, taken 28 days after the second AZD1222 dose. This TCR came from an adult who received the AZD1222 COVID-19 vaccine. The chain uses TRBV11-2 and TRBJ2-3, with TRBD2 matching over 7 bases. CDR3 sequence (DNA): TGTGCCGCGGGGCGGGAGTGGGGAGATACGCAGTATTTT. Encoded protein: CAAGREWGDTQYF.